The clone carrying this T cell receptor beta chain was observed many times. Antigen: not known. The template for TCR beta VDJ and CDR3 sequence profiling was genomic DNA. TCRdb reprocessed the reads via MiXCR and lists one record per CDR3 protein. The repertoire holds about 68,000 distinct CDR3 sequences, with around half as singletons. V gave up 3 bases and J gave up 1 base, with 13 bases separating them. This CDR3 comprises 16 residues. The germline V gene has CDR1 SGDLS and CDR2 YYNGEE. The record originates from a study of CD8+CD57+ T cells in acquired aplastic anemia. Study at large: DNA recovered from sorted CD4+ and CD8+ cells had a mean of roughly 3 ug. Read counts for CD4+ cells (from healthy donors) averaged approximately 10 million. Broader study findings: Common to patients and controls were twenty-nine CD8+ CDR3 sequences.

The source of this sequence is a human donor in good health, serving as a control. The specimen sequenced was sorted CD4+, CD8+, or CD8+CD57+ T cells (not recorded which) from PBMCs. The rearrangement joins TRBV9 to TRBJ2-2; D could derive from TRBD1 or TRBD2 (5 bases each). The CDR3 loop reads CASSDGGSLNTGELFF. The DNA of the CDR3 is TGTGCCAGCAGCGATGGGGGAAGTTTGAACACCGGGGAGCTGTTTTTT.